These 15 T cell receptor beta chains share one sample of origin, sequenced in a study of cytomegalovirus exposure and HLA in healthy donors. PCR primers comprised 60 Vbeta and 13 Jbeta primers. Repertoires were generated with immunoSEQ multiplex PCR, while TCRdb's copy carries only in-frame clones and drops some. Of around 180,000 clones in the sample, roughly 87% were seen once. What was sequenced was PBMCs. The source is a woman aged 45-65 years in good health and CMV-seronegative.

This CDR3 reads CASSELSGGSEAFF. The DNA for the CDR3 is TGTGCCAGCAGTGAACTCTCGGGGGGAAGTGAAGCTTTCTTT. The chain combines TRBV6-1 with TRBJ1-1; TRBD1 is a possible D gene (5 bases). The germline V gene encodes CDR1 MNHNS and CDR2 SASEGT. The CDR3 runs to 14 residues. V lost 2 bases, J lost 7 bases, and 14 bases lay in between.

In nucleotides, the CDR3 is TGTGCCAGCAGTCGGGTAGCTATATACTACGAGCAGTACTTC. Its translation: CASSRVAIYYEQYF. The J gene is TRBJ2-5, the V gene TRBV28, with no clear D. The DNA matches TRBJ2-7 better at its end, which makes the J call doubtful. CDR1 is MDHEN and CDR2 is SYDVKM in the germline V gene. This CDR3 spans 14 amino acids.

The J gene is TRBJ2-5, the V gene TRBV5-4, with D tentatively TRBD1 (6 bases). The J call may be incorrect, as the DNA end agrees better with TRBJ2-7. This CDR3 is built from 15 residues. Germline V CDR1 and CDR2: SGHNT, YYREEE (reference sequence). CDR3 loop: CASSLGGRGSIEQYF. The CDR3 region has the DNA TGTGCCAGCAGCTTGGGGGGCAGGGGATCGATCGAGCAGTACTTC.

The V call is TRBV11-1, the J call TRBJ1-5, with 11 bases that match TRBD1. The CDR3 runs to 15 residues. Germline CDR1 and CDR2: SGHAT and FQDESV (reference sequence). Unmatched junction bases numbered 1, after V lost 4 bases and J lost 2 bases. The CDR3 loop is CASSSGQGGNQPQHF. The CDR3 nucleotides read TGTGCCAGCAGCTCGGGACAGGGGGGCAATCAGCCCCAGCATTTT.

The chain carries TRBV6-1 and TRBJ1-1; D perhaps matches TRBD1 (5 bases). The CDR3 is 14 residues long. V was clipped by 3 bases and J by 6 bases, with 14 bases between them. Germline CDR1 is MNHNS and CDR2 is SASEGT. The CDR3 DNA is TGTGCCAGCAGTGACAGGGCTCTGGCACCTGAAGCTTTCTTT. Its translation: CASSDRALAPEAFF.

The chain combines TRBV2 with TRBJ1-5, with 8 bases lining up with TRBD1. This CDR3 contains 16 residues. With 2 bases clipped from V and 1 base from J, the junction kept 4 bases outside the gene matches. The germline gives CDR1 SNHLY, CDR2 FYNNEI. The DNA of the CDR3 is TGTGCCAGCAGTGAAACAGGGGGAGGCAGCAATCAGCCCCAGCATTTT. Amino acid sequence: CASSETGGGSNQPQHF.

This clone appeared once. The rearrangement uses TRBV19 and TRBJ1-2; D gene ambiguous. Trimming took 1 base from V and 1 from J, leaving 7 bases between them. The CDR3 is 14 amino acids. Germline V lookup: CDR1 LNHDA, CDR2 SQIVND (reference sequence). As DNA, the CDR3 is TGTGCCAGTAGTATAGGGCCGTATAACTATGGCTACACCTTC. Its protein is CASSIGPYNYGYTF. The complete variable domain, with remaining parts taken from reference TRBV19 and TRBJ1-2, reads DGGITQSPKYLFRKEGQNVTLSCEQNLNHDAMYWYRQDPGQGLRLIYYSQIVNDFQKGDIAEGYSVSREKKESFPLTVTSAQKNPTAFYLCASSIGPYNYGYTFGSGTRLTVV.

The V and J genes are TRBV27 and TRBJ1-3; no reliable D call. There are 17 residues in the CDR3. V lost 2 bases to trimming and J lost 0 bases, with 14 bases between them. Germline V gene data show CDR1 as MNHEY and CDR2 as SMNVEV (reference sequence). CDR3 amino acids: CASSLAPPRSSGNTIYF. As DNA, the CDR3 is TGTGCCAGCAGTTTAGCCCCACCAAGGAGCTCTGGAAACACCATATATTTT.

The rearrangement joins TRBV5-6 to TRBJ2-7; D remains unclear. The germline V gene has CDR1 SGHDT and CDR2 YYEEEE. The CDR3 loop spans 11 amino acids. V lost 0 bases to trimming and J lost 6 bases, with 4 bases between them. The CDR3 coding sequence is TGTGCCAGCAGCTTGGTAGCCGAGCAGTACTTC. It encodes CASSLVAEQYF.

V usage is TRBV7-3 and J usage is TRBJ2-1; 7 nucleotides line up with TRBD1. The CDR3 sequence is 13 residues long. Germline V gives CDR1 SGHTA, CDR2 FQGTGA. The J segment lost 8 bases and the V segment lost 4 bases, leaving 5 bases of the junction unmatched. The CDR3 region is CASSSHDRDEQFF. DNA of the CDR3: TGTGCCAGCAGCTCACACGACAGGGATGAGCAGTTCTTC.

The rearrangement links TRBV28 to TRBJ2-7, with 10 bases fitting TRBD1. Germline V CDR1 and CDR2: MDHEN, SYDVKM. The CDR3 has 20 amino acids. With V trimmed by 6 bases and J by 3 bases, 23 bases remained unmatched. CDR3 amino acids: CASSRQPGTGATGLYYEQYF. DNA for the CDR3: TGTGCCAGCAGCAGACAGCCCGGGACAGGGGCAACGGGTCTGTACTACGAGCAGTACTTC. The full variable domain, completed using reference TRBV28 and TRBJ2-7, is DVKVTQSSRYLVKRTGEKVFLECVQDMDHENMFWYRQDPGLGLRLIYFSYDVKMKEKGDIPEGYSVSREKKERFSLILESASTNQTSMYLCASSRQPGTGATGLYYEQYFGPGTRLTVT.

V usage is TRBV19 and J usage is TRBJ1-5, with D possibly matching TRBD1 (5 bases). Germline CDR1 and CDR2: LNHDA and SQIVND (reference sequence). The CDR3 sequence is 15 residues long. V was cut by 4 bases and J by 1 base, with 11 bases left in between. The CDR3 spells CASSRSGLSNQPQHF. In nucleotides, the CDR3 is TGTGCCAGTAGTAGGTCAGGGCTGAGCAATCAGCCCCAGCATTTT.

The chain joins TRBV7-2 to TRBJ2-2; D uncertain. Trimming took 3 bases from V and 1 from J, leaving 3 bases between them. Germline CDR1 SGHTA, CDR2 FQGNSA. This CDR3 is 13 amino acids long. Here the CDR3 reads CASSFRNTGELFF. The CDR3 bases are TGTGCCAGCAGCTTTAGGAACACCGGGGAGCTGTTTTTT. The whole variable domain, remainder taken from reference TRBV7-2 and TRBJ2-2, is GAGVSQSPSNKVTEKGKDVELRCDPISGHTALYWYRQSLGQGLEFLIYFQGNSAPDKSGLPSDRFSAERTGGSVSTLTIQRTQQEDSAVYLCASSFRNTGELFFGEGSRLTVL.

The rearrangement uses TRBV28 and TRBJ1-2; TRBD1 is a possible D gene (5 bases). The CDR3 length is 15 residues. Germline assignment: CDR1 MDHEN and CDR2 SYDVKM. Trimming took 6 bases from V and 5 from J, leaving 19 bases between them. The CDR3 DNA reads as TGTGCCAGCAGCCGCAGGGTACCCCTTTCATATGGCTACACCTTC. This codes for CASSRRVPLSYGYTF.

V gene TRBV7-3 combines with J gene TRBJ2-4; TRBD2 is a possible D gene (7 bases). In germline, CDR1 is SGHTA, CDR2 FQGTGA. This CDR3 contains 15 residues. The V end was cut by 3 bases, the J end by 7 bases, with 16 bases between. The CDR3 DNA reads TGTGCCAGCAGCTTCGTTGGGGGCGGGGGTAACATTCAGTACTTC. This gives the protein CASSFVGGGGNIQYF.